Listed here are 21 T cell receptor beta chains from one sample, sequenced in a study of identical twins. TCRdb reprocessed the 5' RACE reads with MiXCR, giving one entry per CDR3 protein. This table holds around 250,000 distinct CDR3 sequences, over 9.5% found once. The sample was also linked to a second study, of yellow fever vaccine responses in identical twins.

Sample: memory (CD45RO+) T cells sorted from blood. Receptors were obtained from a woman aged 18-30 years in good health.

This chain connects TRBV6-5 to TRBJ2-3, with 12 bases identical to TRBD2. The V and J ends lost 0 bases and 1 base, in that order; junction bases with no gene match: 5. Per the germline V gene, CDR1 is MNHEY and CDR2 is SVGAGI. This CDR3 region has 18 residues. The CDR3 spells CASSYSASGGAGTDTQYF. The CDR3 DNA is TGTGCCAGCAGTTACTCGGCTAGCGGGGGGGCCGGCACAGATACGCAGTATTTT.

A word on this clonotype: Germline is not matched at one junction end, which may reflect a read error. The chain employs TRBV20-1 and TRBJ2-7, with 9 bases aligning to TRBD2. Germline-derived CDR1 and CDR2 are DFQATT and SNEGSKA (reference sequence). This CDR3 region has 15 residues. The CDR3, as DNA: TGCAGTGCTAGGGAGACTAGCGGTTACTCCTACGAGCGGTACTTC. Encoded protein: CSARETSGYSYERYF.

The chain links TRBV28 to TRBJ2-1, with 7 bases fitting TRBD2. J was trimmed by 0 bases and V by 6 bases; bases with no gene match: 8. The germline V gene encodes CDR1 MDHEN and CDR2 SYDVKM. The CDR3 runs to 16 residues. CDR3 sequence: CASSPATGGSYNEQFF. The CDR3, as DNA: TGTGCCAGCAGCCCCGCGACGGGGGGCTCCTACAATGAGCAGTTCTTC.

The chain combines TRBV10-3 with TRBJ2-6, with D possibly matching TRBD2 (7 bases). Looked up from germline, CDR1 is ENHRY and CDR2 is SYGVKD. The CDR3 has 15 residues. V was cut by 4 bases and J by 8 bases, with 15 bases left in between. The CDR3 loop reads CAISVAGEGSNVLTF. CDR3 in DNA: TGTGCCATCAGTGTCGCAGGGGAGGGGTCCAACGTCCTGACTTTC.

This sequence joins TRBV7-3 and TRBJ2-2, with 12 bases lining up with TRBD2. This CDR3 comprises 18 residues. Germline CDR1 SGHTA, CDR2 FQGTGA. This chain's CDR3 is CTFSPWTSGALNTGELFF. CDR3 DNA sequence: TGTACCTTCAGTCCTTGGACTAGCGGGGCGCTGAACACCGGGGAGCTGTTTTTT.

The CDR3 spells CSGKVEGGNTGELFF. For the CDR3, the DNA is TGCTCGGGGAAGGTTGAGGGGGGAAACACCGGGGAGCTGTTTTTT. The chain carries TRBV29-1 and TRBJ2-2; D possibly matches TRBD1 or TRBD2 (6 bases each). The CDR3 runs 15 residues. Germline V gene data show CDR1 as SQVTM and CDR2 as ANQGSEA.

This clonotype has just one count. The gene calls are TRBV4-2 and TRBJ1-5; 8 bases are shared with TRBD1. Looked up from germline, CDR1 is LGHNA and CDR2 is YNFKEQ. The CDR3 runs to 16 residues. The ends lost 1 base at V and 4 bases at J; junction bases unmatched: 6. Here the CDR3 reads CASSQGQGARNQPQHF. The CDR3, as DNA: TGTGCCAGCAGCCAAGGCCAGGGGGCGAGAAATCAGCCCCAGCATTTT.

This clonotype was detected ten times or more. V and J are TRBV4-2 and TRBJ2-2; TRBD2 might be the D (6 bases). The CDR3 is 17 amino acids. Per the germline V gene, CDR1 is LGHNA and CDR2 is YNFKEQ. V was cut by 0 bases and J by 0 bases, with 11 bases left in between. The CDR3 region is CASSQDWRGANTGELFF. CDR3 nucleotides: TGTGCCAGCAGCCAAGATTGGCGGGGCGCGAACACCGGGGAGCTGTTTTTT.

In its sample, this clonotype was seen a few times. The chain combines TRBV5-6 with TRBJ2-1; 13 bases line up with TRBD2. The CDR3 is made up of 17 amino acids. The ends lost 3 bases at V and 4 bases at J; junction bases unmatched: 7. Germline V gene sequence: CDR1 SGHDT, CDR2 YYEEEE. CDR3 coding DNA: TGTGCCAGCAGCTCGCCGGGACTAGCGGGGACATACAATGAGCAGTTCTTC. It yields the protein CASSSPGLAGTYNEQFF.

Only a few counts were recorded for this clonotype. The gene calls are TRBV7-9 and TRBJ1-6; D gene ambiguous. V dropped 5 bases and J dropped 6 bases, with 11 bases sitting between them. CDR3 length: 14 residues. Germline CDR1 reads SEHNR; CDR2 reads FQNEAQ (reference sequence). Here the CDR3 reads CASSLQVANSPLHF. CDR3 nucleotides: TGTGCCAGCAGCCTCCAGGTGGCTAATTCACCCCTCCACTTT.

This rearrangement joins TRBV5-6 to TRBJ2-1, with D perhaps assigned TRBD1 or TRBD2 (5 bases each). Deletions cut 0 bases from V and 3 bases from J, with 13 bases between. There are 16 residues in the CDR3. Looked up from germline, CDR1 is SGHDT and CDR2 is YYEEEE. This chain's CDR3 is CASSLGGSRLYNEQFF. CDR3 coding DNA: TGTGCCAGCAGCTTGGGGGGGTCTAGACTCTACAATGAGCAGTTCTTC.

This clonotype was found a few times. The V gene is TRBV10-3, the J gene TRBJ1-6, with 7 bases that match TRBD1. The V gene end was trimmed by 3 bases and the J gene end by 10 bases; junction bases not matched to a gene: 6. The CDR3 is 14 amino acids. The V gene's germline CDR1 is ENHRY and CDR2 SYGVKD. CDR3 bases: TGTGCCATCAGTGAAAGGGGGCAAAGATCACCCCTCCACTTT. Amino acid sequence: CAISERGQRSPLHF.

The chain combines TRBV7-9 with TRBJ1-2; 7 nucleotides line up with TRBD1. V was clipped by 1 base and J by 4 bases; unmatched bases: 6. The CDR3 totals 15 residues. CDR1 is SEHNR, CDR2 FQNEAQ, per germline (reference sequence). The CDR3: CASSLDLGGAYGYTF. CDR3 sequence (DNA): TGTGCCAGCAGCTTAGATTTAGGGGGCGCCTATGGCTACACCTTC.

The rearrangement links TRBV14 to TRBJ2-3, with D possibly matching TRBD2 (5 bases). V lost 1 base to trimming and J lost 2 bases, with 10 bases between them. Germline V CDR1 and CDR2: SGHDN, FVKESK. The CDR3 has 15 residues. CDR3: CASSQVSGNTDTQYF. The CDR3 region has the DNA TGTGCCAGCAGCCAAGTGTCGGGGAACACAGATACGCAGTATTTT.

V gene TRBV5-1 combines with J gene TRBJ2-2, with D possibly matching TRBD1 (6 bases). V lost 0 bases, J lost 2 bases, and 11 bases lay in between. Germline V gene sequence: CDR1 SGHRS, CDR2 YFSETQ. This CDR3 is 16 amino acids long. The CDR3 region has the DNA TGCGCCAGCAGCTTGGTCCCGACAGGAAACACCGGGGAGCTGTTTTTT. Protein: CASSLVPTGNTGELFF. Full variable domain (remainder filled in from reference TRBV5-1 and TRBJ2-2): KAGVTQTPRYLIKTRGQQVTLSCSPISGHRSVSWYQQTPGQGLQFLFEYFSETQRNKGNFPGRFSGRQFSNSRSEMNVSTLELGDSALYLCASSLVPTGNTGELFFGEGSRLTVL.

This clonotype turned up a few times. The chain uses TRBV7-2 and TRBJ2-1, with D perhaps assigned TRBD1 or TRBD2 (6 bases each). V lost 6 bases and J 8 bases, leaving 17 bases between the germline ends. The germline V gene has CDR1 SGHTA and CDR2 FQGNSA. CDR3 size: 14 residues. The CDR3 here is CASRRTTGAHEQFF. CDR3 nucleotide sequence: TGTGCCAGCAGGCGCACTACGGGGGCGCATGAGCAGTTCTTC.

The genes are TRBV7-9 and TRBJ2-1; D is uncertain. With 5 bases removed from V and 7 bases from J, the gap between germline ends came to 9 bases. Germline-derived CDR1 and CDR2 are SEHNR and FQNEAQ (reference sequence). The CDR3 spans 12 residues. CDR3 amino acids: CASSGKRNEQFF. The CDR3 nucleotides are TGTGCCAGCAGCGGGAAACGAAATGAGCAGTTCTTC.

V and J are TRBV6-2 or TRBV6-3 and TRBJ2-1; D remains ambiguous. Trimming took off 3 bases at V and 10 bases at J, with 13 bases between the two ends. The CDR3 has 13 amino acids. Germline CDR1 is MNHEY and CDR2 is SVGEGT. This CDR3 reads CASSYSIIGEQFF. CDR3 DNA: TGTGCCAGCAGTTATAGTATTATCGGGGAGCAGTTCTTC.

This clonotype was detected a few times. The chain combines TRBV6-1 with TRBJ2-3; possibly TRBD1 or TRBD2 for D (7 bases each). Deletions cut 5 bases from V and 6 bases from J, with 21 bases between. This CDR3 is 16 amino acids long. CDR1 is MNHNS and CDR2 is SASEGT in the germline V gene. The CDR3 here is CASSPAFRGGMDTQYF. The CDR3 DNA sequence: TGTGCCAGCAGTCCTGCGTTCAGGGGGGGCATGGATACGCAGTATTTT.

This clonotype turned up a few times. The chain links TRBV7-2 to TRBJ2-1; 9 bases align to TRBD2. The V segment lost 5 bases and the J segment 4 bases; nucleotides outside the gene matches: 9. Per germline, CDR1 SGHTA and CDR2 FQGNSA. The CDR3 consists of 16 residues. This chain's CDR3 is CASSPRTSAKYNEQFF. In nucleotides, the CDR3 is TGTGCCAGCAGCCCCAGGACTAGCGCCAAATACAATGAGCAGTTCTTC.

As regards this clonotype: A much larger clone is a single base away; this may be a read error. The CDR3 DNA is TGTGCCAGCAACGTACACAATGAGCAGTTCTTC. Amino acids: CASNVHNEQFF. The chain is built from TRBV5-6 and TRBJ2-1; D uncertain. V lost 6 bases and J lost 5, with 6 bases in between. Looked up from germline, CDR1 is SGHDT and CDR2 is YYEEEE. CDR3 length: 11 amino acids.